This T cell receptor beta chain was captured by sequencing in a study of CD8+ T cells in alopecia areata. RNA, once extracted, was reverse transcribed into cDNA for use as the sequencing template. This table comes from immunoSEQ multiplex PCR, and its TCRdb copy is limited to in-frame clones, with some not included. The data hold roughly 120,000 clones, with less than 70% observed a single time. V was trimmed by 3 bases and J by 8 bases, leaving 13 bases between them. The CDR3 contains 12 residues. Germline V CDR1 and CDR2: SQVTM, ANQGSEA. The rearrangement uses TRBV29-1 and TRBJ1-2, with D tentatively TRBD1 (6 bases). The sequenced material came from CD4+ T cells sorted from blood. This TCR came from a human donor in good health. CDR3 sequence (DNA): TGCAGCGTTGACGGGGGGGCGGGGGGCTACACCTTC. Translating it yields CSVDGGAGGYTF. Full variable domain (rest looked up from reference TRBV29-1 and TRBJ1-2): SAVISQKPSRDICQRGTSLTIQCQVDSQVTMMFWYRQQPGQSLTLIATANQGSEATYESGFVIDKFPISRPNLTFSTLTVSNMSPEDSSIYLCSVDGGAGGYTFGSGTRLTVV.